The 14 T cell receptor beta chains given below trace back to one sample, sequenced in a study of patients and donors after allogeneic stem cell transplantation. Using its own MiXCR run on the RT-PCR reads, TCRdb lists one record per CDR3 protein. This table holds approximately 98,000 distinct CDR3 sequences, over 30% found once. The specimen sequenced was blood, either unsorted or a sorted T cell fraction (not recorded which). The origin of the receptors is a human donor who was either an allogeneic HSCT recipient or a stem cell or donor lymphocyte infusion donor (not recorded which). It is not recorded whose cells these are; they may come from a transplant donor.

This clonotype was seen a handful of times. CDR3 region: CSASSGSYEQYF. The CDR3 nucleotides are TGCAGTGCTAGTTCCGGGAGCTACGAGCAGTACTTC. The chain is built from TRBV20-1 and TRBJ2-7; perhaps TRBD2 as D (6 bases). Germline V gives CDR1 DFQATT, CDR2 SNEGSKA (reference sequence). CDR3 length: 12 amino acids. Trimming shortened V by 3 bases and J by 3 bases, and 9 bases separated the two germline ends.

The chain has TRBV4-2 and TRBJ1-1, with D tentatively TRBD1 (6 bases). V lost 0 bases and J lost 7, with 18 bases in between. The CDR3 runs to 16 residues. CDR1 and CDR2 (germline): LGHNA, YNFKEQ. The CDR3 sequence: CASSQEPLGGVIEAFF. The CDR3 DNA is TGTGCCAGCAGCCAAGAACCTCTCGGGGGCGTTATTGAAGCTTTCTTT.

This clonotype has only a few counts. The V gene is TRBV10-2, the J gene TRBJ1-1; maybe TRBD1 (5 bases). CDR1 and CDR2 (germline): WSHSY, SAAADI. V dropped 5 bases and J dropped 6 bases, with 13 bases sitting between them. The CDR3 totals 13 residues. CDR3 nucleotide sequence: TGCGCCAGCAGTACCGGGGGGGGTTCTGAAGCTTTCTTT. Amino acids: CASSTGGGSEAFF.

J is TRBJ1-4 and V is TRBV4-3; TRBD1 is a possible D gene (5 bases). The CDR3 runs to 15 residues. The germline V and J ends were trimmed by 1 base and 8 bases, with 14 bases remaining between them. Germline CDR1 LGHNA, CDR2 YSLEER. CDR3 DNA sequence: TGCGCCAGCAGCCAAGTTCCCGGGGGGAGCGAAAAACTGTTTTTT. Its translation: CASSQVPGGSEKLFF.

This rearrangement joins TRBV20-1 to TRBJ2-7; no clear D. V lost 3 bases and J 4 bases, leaving 10 bases between the germline ends. Germline CDR1 DFQATT, CDR2 SNEGSKA (reference sequence). The CDR3 loop spans 12 amino acids. The CDR3 region is CSARGFRYEQYF. CDR3 nucleotide sequence: TGCAGTGCTAGGGGATTTCGGTACGAGCAGTACTTC.

The CDR3 loop is CASSLGLVAIDVVNEQFF. CDR3 in DNA: TGTGCCAGCAGTTTAGGTCTTGTGGCGATCGATGTGGTTAATGAGCAGTTCTTC. The chain joins TRBV27 to TRBJ2-1; D is unresolved. The CDR3 runs to 18 residues. V gave up 2 bases and J gave up 7 bases, with 24 bases separating them. Looked up from germline, CDR1 is MNHEY and CDR2 is SMNVEV (reference sequence).

About this clonotype: The junction and the germline gene differ at one end; a read error may be behind it. V is TRBV29-1 and J is TRBJ2-1, with D possibly being TRBD2 (5 bases). The CDR3 runs 10 residues. The germline V gene encodes CDR1 SQVTM and CDR2 ANQGSEA. The CDR3 nucleotides are TGCGGCGTTGCGCGGGATGAGCAGTTCTTC. It yields the protein CGVARDEQFF.

The chain links TRBV29-1 to TRBJ2-7; TRBD2 matches 9 bases. Unmatched junction bases numbered 4, after V lost 4 bases and J lost 0 bases. The CDR3 is made up of 14 amino acids. Germline-derived CDR1 and CDR2 are SQVTM and ANQGSEA. CDR3 in DNA: TGCAGCGTTGTCCTAGCGGGACCCTCCTACGAGCAGTACTTC. This sequence encodes CSVVLAGPSYEQYF.

The chain is built from TRBV12-3 or TRBV12-4 and TRBJ1-6, with D perhaps TRBD1 (5 bases). The CDR3 sequence is 14 residues long. With 4 bases removed from V and 9 bases from J, the gap between germline ends came to 13 bases. CDR3 sequence reads: CASSYRLGGSPLHF. The CDR3 nucleotides are TGTGCCAGCAGTTACAGGCTCGGGGGTTCACCCCTCCACTTT.

This clonotype appeared a few times. The V and J genes are TRBV5-1 and TRBJ1-5; D unclear. This CDR3 region has 15 residues. The V gene's germline CDR1 is SGHRS and CDR2 YFSETQ. The V and J ends lost 0 bases and 10 bases respectively, with 17 bases between them. The CDR3 nucleotides are TGCGCCAGCAGCTTGGGTTCGGGGATGAGTGACCCCCAGCATTTT. Translation: CASSLGSGMSDPQHF.

CDR3 loop: CASSYDREAPAKNIQYF. As DNA, the CDR3 is TGTGCCAGCAGCTATGACAGGGAAGCCCCAGCCAAAAACATTCAGTACTTC. The chain recombines TRBV5-6 with TRBJ2-4; TRBD1 agrees at 7 bases. This CDR3 is built from 17 residues. V gave up 3 bases and J gave up 0 bases; unmatched junction bases: 9. Germline loops: CDR1 SGHDT, CDR2 YYEEEE.

This clonotype was detected a few times. The chain joins TRBV7-2 to TRBJ2-2; D unresolved. In germline, CDR1 is SGHTA, CDR2 FQGNSA. The CDR3 is 14 amino acids. V gave up 2 bases and J gave up 4 bases, with 8 bases separating them. This CDR3 is CASSLKVSTGELFF. The CDR3 region has the DNA TGTGCCAGCAGCTTAAAAGTTAGCACCGGGGAGCTGTTTTTT.

This clonotype turned up a few times. Here the CDR3 reads CSALRGNQPQHF. For the CDR3, the DNA is TGCAGTGCTCTTAGAGGGAATCAGCCCCAGCATTTT. The rearrangement joins TRBV20-1 to TRBJ1-5; D unclear. V was shortened by 5 bases and J by 4 bases, with 9 bases between the two germline ends. Germline loops: CDR1 DFQATT, CDR2 SNEGSKA (reference sequence). CDR3 length equals 12 residues.

The rearrangement links TRBV11-2 to TRBJ1-2; D remains unclear. Germline V lookup: CDR1 SGHAT, CDR2 FQNNGV. Between the trimmed V and J ends, which lost 0 bases and 4 bases, there was a span of 15 bases. CDR3 length equals 16 residues. The CDR3 coding sequence is TGTGCCAGCAGCTTAGAAGGAAGGTCGAGGTTCTATGGCTACACCTTC. Protein product: CASSLEGRSRFYGYTF. Filled out from reference TRBV11-2 and TRBJ1-2, the complete variable domain reads EAGVAQSPRYKIIEKRQSVAFWCNPISGHATLYWYQQILGQGPKLLIQFQNNGVVDDSQLPKDRFSAERLKGVDSTLKIQPAKLEDSAVYLCASSLEGRSRFYGYTFGSGTRLTVV.